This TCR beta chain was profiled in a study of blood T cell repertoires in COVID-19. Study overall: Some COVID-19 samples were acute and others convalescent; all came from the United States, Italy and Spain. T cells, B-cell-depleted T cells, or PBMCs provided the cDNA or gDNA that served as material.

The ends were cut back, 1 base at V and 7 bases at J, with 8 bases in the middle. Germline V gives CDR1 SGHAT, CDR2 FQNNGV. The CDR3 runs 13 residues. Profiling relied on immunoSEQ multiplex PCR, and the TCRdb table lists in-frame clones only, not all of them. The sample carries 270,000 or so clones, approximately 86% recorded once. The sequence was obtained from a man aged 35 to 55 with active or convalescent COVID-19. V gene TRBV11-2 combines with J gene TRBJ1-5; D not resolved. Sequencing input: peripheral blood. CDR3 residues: CASSLGLQQPQHF. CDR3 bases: TGTGCCAGCAGCTTAGGGCTACAGCAGCCCCAGCATTTT.